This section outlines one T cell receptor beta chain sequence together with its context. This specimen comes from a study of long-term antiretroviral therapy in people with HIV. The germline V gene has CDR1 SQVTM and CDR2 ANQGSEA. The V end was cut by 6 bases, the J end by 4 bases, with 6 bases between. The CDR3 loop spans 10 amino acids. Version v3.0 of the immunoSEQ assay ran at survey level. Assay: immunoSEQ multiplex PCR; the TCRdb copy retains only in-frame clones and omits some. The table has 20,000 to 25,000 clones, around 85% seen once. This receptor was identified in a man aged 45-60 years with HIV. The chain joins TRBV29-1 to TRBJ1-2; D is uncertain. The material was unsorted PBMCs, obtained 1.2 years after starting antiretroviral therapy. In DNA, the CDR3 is TGCAGCGTAGACCTCTATGGCTACACCTTC. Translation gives CSVDLYGYTF.